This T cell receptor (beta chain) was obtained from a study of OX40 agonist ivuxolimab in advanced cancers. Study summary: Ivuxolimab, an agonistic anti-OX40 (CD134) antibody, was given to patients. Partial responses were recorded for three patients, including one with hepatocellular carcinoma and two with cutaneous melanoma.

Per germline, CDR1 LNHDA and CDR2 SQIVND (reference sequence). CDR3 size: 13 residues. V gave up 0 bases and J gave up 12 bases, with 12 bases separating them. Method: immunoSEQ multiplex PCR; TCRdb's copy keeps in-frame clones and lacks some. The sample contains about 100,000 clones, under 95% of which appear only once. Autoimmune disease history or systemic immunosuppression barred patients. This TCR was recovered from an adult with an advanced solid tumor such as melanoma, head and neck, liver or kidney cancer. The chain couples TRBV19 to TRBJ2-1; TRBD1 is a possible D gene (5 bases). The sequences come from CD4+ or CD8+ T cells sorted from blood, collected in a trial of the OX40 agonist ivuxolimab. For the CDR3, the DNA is TGTGCCAGTAGTATAGATGACAGATACACGCAGTTCTTC. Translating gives CASSIDDRYTQFF.